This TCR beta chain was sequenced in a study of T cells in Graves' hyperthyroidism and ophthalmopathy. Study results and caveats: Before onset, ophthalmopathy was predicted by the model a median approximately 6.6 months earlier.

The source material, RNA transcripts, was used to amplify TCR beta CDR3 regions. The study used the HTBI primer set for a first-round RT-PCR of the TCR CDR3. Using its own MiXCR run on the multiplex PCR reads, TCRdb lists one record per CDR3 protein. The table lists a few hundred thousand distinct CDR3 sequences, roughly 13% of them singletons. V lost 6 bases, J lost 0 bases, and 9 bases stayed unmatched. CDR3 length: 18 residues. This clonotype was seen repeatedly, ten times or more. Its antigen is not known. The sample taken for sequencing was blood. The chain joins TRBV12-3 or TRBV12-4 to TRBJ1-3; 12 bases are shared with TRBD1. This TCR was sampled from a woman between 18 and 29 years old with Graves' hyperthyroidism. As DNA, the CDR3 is TGTGCCAGCAGAGCCGGGACAGGGGGCCGTAGCTCTGGAAACACCATATATTTT. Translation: CASRAGTGGRSSGNTIYF.